A selection of T cell receptor beta chains follows, all from one sample in a study of control samples from healthy donors and cancer patients. Repertoires were generated with immunoSEQ multiplex PCR, while TCRdb's copy carries only in-frame clones and drops some. The table shows roughly 120,000 clones, with around 96% occurring only once. The source material was blood. Source of these receptors: a man aged 25-40 years in good health. The conserved cysteine and the conserved F or W are not part of the CDR3 here. Fields, in order: V gene, J gene, CDR3 protein.

v_call: TRBV2; j_call: TRBJ2-5; cdr3_aa: ASSEGSSGETQY
v_call: TRBV27; j_call: TRBJ1-1; cdr3_aa: ASRITTTDRVRVTF
v_call: TRBV7-9; j_call: TRBJ1-3; cdr3_aa: ASSLAGSGNTIY
v_call: TRBV2; j_call: TRBJ1-3; cdr3_aa: ASSMKEGRK
v_call: TRBV7-9; j_call: TRBJ1-5; cdr3_aa: ASSLGTGNQPQH
v_call: TRBV14; j_call: TRBJ1-6; cdr3_aa: ASSRSTGSNSPLH
v_call: TRBV11-3; j_call: TRBJ2-7; cdr3_aa: ASSLPLSQKGPYEQY
v_call: TRBV6-2/TRBV6-3; j_call: TRBJ2-5; cdr3_aa: ASSSLRGGQETQY
v_call: TRBV6-6; j_call: TRBJ2-7; cdr3_aa: ASSYSGRDVGEQY
v_call: TRBV7-8; j_call: TRBJ2-3; cdr3_aa: ASGGGGGRHTQY
v_call: TRBV6-2/TRBV6-3; j_call: TRBJ1-1; cdr3_aa: ASSLRVKMNTEAF
v_call: TRBV15; j_call: TRBJ1-6; cdr3_aa: ATSRGRVNSPLH
v_call: TRBV19; j_call: TRBJ2-7; cdr3_aa: ASSIAGSDYEQY
v_call: TRBV19; j_call: TRBJ2-1; cdr3_aa: ASSFRDNEQL
v_call: TRBV18; j_call: TRBJ1-4; cdr3_aa: ASSPGTVEKLF
v_call: TRBV9; j_call: TRBJ2-1; cdr3_aa: ASSVQDSVHNEQF
v_call: TRBV27; j_call: TRBJ1-1; cdr3_aa: ASSPDRDRFMNTEAF
v_call: TRBV20-1; j_call: TRBJ2-1; cdr3_aa: SARGINEQF
v_call: TRBV10-2; j_call: TRBJ2-3; cdr3_aa: ASRNRLGGDTQY
v_call: TRBV5-1; j_call: TRBJ1-1; cdr3_aa: ASSPLRGTEAF
v_call: TRBV4-3; j_call: TRBJ1-2; cdr3_aa: ASSSSGINSNYGYT
v_call: TRBV19; j_call: TRBJ1-5; cdr3_aa: ASNPGGRGNQPQH
v_call: TRBV19; j_call: TRBJ1-1; cdr3_aa: ASSPGTVNTEAF
v_call: TRBV11-3; j_call: TRBJ2-5; cdr3_aa: ASSSPPQETQY
v_call: TRBV6-2/TRBV6-3; j_call: TRBJ2-7; cdr3_aa: ASSGSGIKQY
v_call: TRBV7-9; j_call: TRBJ2-3; cdr3_aa: ASSLSSGDTDTQY
v_call: TRBV14; j_call: TRBJ2-6; cdr3_aa: ASSQDVGTGANVLT
v_call: TRBV5-1; j_call: TRBJ2-7; cdr3_aa: ASSPGLGAYEQY
v_call: TRBV28; j_call: TRBJ1-6; cdr3_aa: ASSSGPENSPLH
v_call: TRBV7-2; j_call: TRBJ1-1; cdr3_aa: ASSLEIGALVEAF
v_call: TRBV3-1/TRBV3-2; j_call: TRBJ1-6; cdr3_aa: ASSPPGDSPLH
v_call: TRBV30; j_call: TRBJ2-7; cdr3_aa: AWTDIAASYEQY
v_call: TRBV7-2; j_call: TRBJ2-7; cdr3_aa: ASSLAGGSSYEQY
v_call: TRBV27; j_call: TRBJ1-1; cdr3_aa: ASSFLGVTEAF
v_call: TRBV19; j_call: TRBJ2-2; cdr3_aa: ASSIAGAGELF
v_call: TRBV11-1; j_call: TRBJ2-1; cdr3_aa: ASSLAEVLGYNEQF
v_call: TRBV28; j_call: TRBJ2-7; cdr3_aa: ASSTGFYEQY
v_call: TRBV2; j_call: TRBJ2-5; cdr3_aa: ASIGLAEETQY
v_call: TRBV27; j_call: TRBJ2-3; cdr3_aa: ASSLEATDTQY
v_call: TRBV9; j_call: TRBJ2-1; cdr3_aa: ASSVAGLGNEQF
v_call: TRBV6-6; j_call: TRBJ2-2; cdr3_aa: ASKTINTGELF
v_call: TRBV6-4; j_call: TRBJ2-3; cdr3_aa: ASSVRARITDTQY
v_call: TRBV7-2; j_call: TRBJ2-7; cdr3_aa: ASSQQGNSREQY
v_call: TRBV6-4; j_call: TRBJ2-3; cdr3_aa: ASSDAGGSTDTQY
v_call: TRBV19; j_call: TRBJ2-7; cdr3_aa: ASSVPGRYEQY
v_call: TRBV6-1; j_call: TRBJ1-6; cdr3_aa: ASSERPKHNSPLH
v_call: TRBV2; j_call: TRBJ2-4; cdr3_aa: ASSGLRGANIQY
v_call: TRBV14; j_call: TRBJ2-7; cdr3_aa: ASSQDWTGPYEQY
v_call: TRBV30; j_call: TRBJ2-5; cdr3_aa: AWILAGEETQY
v_call: TRBV28; j_call: TRBJ1-1; cdr3_aa: ASSSARGIEAF
v_call: TRBV4-3; j_call: TRBJ2-1; cdr3_aa: ASSQSRGYEQF
v_call: TRBV7-2; j_call: TRBJ1-3; cdr3_aa: ASSSSTGPSGNTIY